One and the same sample provided the 31 T cell receptor beta chains below, sequenced in a study of blood T cell repertoires in COVID-19. Clones were sequenced by immunoSEQ multiplex PCR, and TCRdb holds only the in-frame ones, with some missing. The data show some 270,000 clones, about 87% seen once. Material: PBMCs or T cells enriched from blood (not recorded which). Receptors originate from a woman between 40 and 55 years old who had been exposed to COVID-19.

A note on this clone: A junction boundary mismatches the germline segment, possibly from a read error. This sequence joins TRBV5-1 and TRBJ1-3; maybe TRBD1 (6 bases). Germline values: CDR1 SGHRS, CDR2 YFSETQ. The CDR3 is 16 amino acids. CDR3 amino acids: CASSFSGQRSGNTIYF. The CDR3 coding sequence is TGTGCCAGCAGCTTTTCCGGACAGCGCTCTGGAAACACCATATATTTT. Using reference TRBV5-1 and TRBJ1-3 for the parts outside the CDR3, the full variable domain is KAGVTQTPRYLIKTRGQQVTLSCSPISGHRSVSWYQQTPGQGLQFLFEYFSETQRNKGNFPGRFSGRQFSNSRSEMNVSTLELGDSALYLCASSFSGQRSGNTIYFGEGSWLTVV.

The chain recombines TRBV9 with TRBJ1-4; a weak D match, TRBD1 (6 bases). Between the trimmed V and J ends, which lost 3 bases and 11 bases, there was a span of 17 bases. Germline CDR1 SGDLS, CDR2 YYNGEE. This CDR3 comprises 14 residues. CDR3 amino acids: CASSAPQGGGKLFF. The CDR3 DNA follows: TGTGCCAGCAGCGCACCTCAAGGGGGGGGTAAACTGTTTTTT.

The V call is TRBV6-5, the J call TRBJ1-5; weak D call: TRBD1 (6 bases). Trimming removed 5 bases at V and 8 bases at J, with 19 bases between. Germline lookup yields CDR1 MNHEY and CDR2 SVGAGI. CDR3 size: 15 residues. The CDR3 DNA reads as TGTGCCAGCAGTCCTACCTCCCGATCAGGGGAGCCCCAGCATTTT. It codes for CASSPTSRSGEPQHF.

The gene calls are TRBV28 and TRBJ2-6; TRBD1 agrees at 7 bases. V lost 6 bases to trimming and J lost 0 bases; unmatched junction nucleotides: 11. Germline lookup yields CDR1 MDHEN and CDR2 SYDVKM. This CDR3 spans 18 amino acids. The CDR3 region is CASRTPGTAFSGANVLTF. CDR3 coding DNA: TGTGCCAGCAGGACCCCGGGGACAGCTTTCTCTGGGGCCAACGTCCTGACTTTC.

This chain connects TRBV5-8 to TRBJ1-3, with a tentative D call TRBD1 (6 bases). CDR1 and CDR2 from the germline V gene are SGHTS and YDEGEE. V lost 5 bases to trimming and J lost 4 bases, with 16 bases between them. The CDR3 loop spans 15 amino acids. DNA of the CDR3: TGTGCCAGCAGAGATCAACAGGGCGGCGGAAACACCATATATTTT. This sequence encodes CASRDQQGGGNTIYF.

The V gene is TRBV3-1 (or the pseudogene TRBV3-2), the J gene TRBJ1-2; 10 nucleotides align to TRBD1. The ends lost 2 bases at V and 10 bases at J; junction bases unmatched: 22. Germline V CDR1 and CDR2: LGHDT, YNNKEL (reference sequence). The CDR3 spans 19 residues. The CDR3 spells CASSQQIYRDRGASEDYTF. Here the CDR3 DNA reads TGTGCCAGCAGCCAACAAATATACCGGGACAGGGGCGCGTCCGAGGACTACACCTTC.

Turning to this clone: At one boundary the junction diverges from the germline segment, which might be a read error. The V and J genes are TRBV7-2 and TRBJ2-1; the match to TRBD1 covers 9 bases. The length of the CDR3 is 15 residues. Germline V gene data show CDR1 as SGHTA and CDR2 as FQGNSA. The CDR3 protein is CASSSPGQGYDEQFF. In DNA form, the CDR3 reads TGTGCCAGCAGCTCCCCGGGACAGGGCTACGATGAGCAGTTCTTC.

This chain joins TRBV4-1 and TRBJ2-6; TRBD2 matches 7 bases. This CDR3 region has 18 residues. V trimming: 5 bases; J trimming: 0 bases; junction bases outside the gene matches: 10. CDR1 and CDR2 (germline): MGHRA, YSYEKL. As DNA, the CDR3 is TGCGCCAGCAGCTGGGAGGGGCTTGGGATCTCTGGGGCCAACGTCCTGACTTTC. This gives the protein CASSWEGLGISGANVLTF.

This clone has just one count. The chain is built from TRBV27 and TRBJ1-1, with TRBD1 matching over 9 bases. J was trimmed by 5 bases and V by 6 bases; bases with no gene match: 7. The CDR3 has 14 residues. CDR1 and CDR2 from the germline V gene are MNHEY and SMNVEV (reference sequence). CDR3 amino acids: CASRLGQGGTEAFF. CDR3 DNA: TGTGCCAGCAGGCTGGGACAGGGTGGGACTGAAGCTTTCTTT.

The V gene is TRBV7-9, the J gene TRBJ2-2; the D is unclear. Germline CDR1 is SEHNR and CDR2 is FQNEAQ (reference sequence). CDR3 length: 15 residues. V lost 2 bases and J lost 2, with 9 bases in between. The CDR3 DNA is TGTGCCAGCAGCTTAATTAATAGTAACACCGGGGAGCTGTTTTTT. It encodes CASSLINSNTGELFF.

The V call is TRBV4-1, the J call TRBJ2-7; 7 positions agree with TRBD1. J was trimmed by 6 bases and V by 0 bases; bases with no gene match: 8. Looked up from germline, CDR1 is MGHRA and CDR2 is YSYEKL. This CDR3 has 15 amino acids. The CDR3 nucleotides are TGCGCCAGCAGCCAAGACCCGACAGGGAGAGGCGAGCAGTACTTC. It translates to CASSQDPTGRGEQYF.

CDR3 in amino acids: CAGSGTGGLANEKLFF. CDR3 nucleotide sequence: TGTGCCGGTTCCGGGACAGGGGGTTTGGCTAATGAAAAACTGTTTTTT. The chain couples TRBV30 to TRBJ1-4; the match to TRBD1 covers 11 bases. The CDR3 contains 16 residues. Germline-derived CDR1 and CDR2 are GTSNPN and SVGIG (reference sequence). J was trimmed by 3 bases and V by 8 bases; bases with no gene match: 11.

The gene calls are TRBV3-1 (or the pseudogene TRBV3-2) and TRBJ1-1; D might be TRBD1 (6 bases). The CDR3 sequence is 15 residues long. V dropped 0 bases and J dropped 2 bases, with 10 bases sitting between them. Per germline, CDR1 LGHDT and CDR2 YNNKEL (reference sequence). The CDR3: CASSQENRVNTEAFF. In DNA, the CDR3 is TGTGCCAGCAGCCAAGAAAACAGGGTTAACACTGAAGCTTTCTTT.

V is TRBV30 and J is TRBJ2-2, with D possibly being TRBD1 (5 bases). The CDR3 extends over 14 amino acids. V shed 4 bases and J shed 0 bases, with 9 bases lying between them. Germline CDR1 GTSNPN, CDR2 SVGIG (reference sequence). This CDR3 reads CAWIGAANTGELFF. In DNA form, the CDR3 reads TGTGCCTGGATTGGGGCAGCGAACACCGGGGAGCTGTTTTTT.

This chain links TRBV14 with TRBJ2-7; weak D call: TRBD1 (6 bases). Germline loops: CDR1 SGHDN, CDR2 FVKESK. The CDR3 has 13 amino acids. V was clipped by 3 bases and J by 3 bases, with 9 bases between them. Written as DNA, the CDR3 is TGTGCCAGCAGCCAGGGACACTACTACGAGCAGTACGTC. This gives the protein CASSQGHYYEQYV.

This clone appeared a single time. The J gene is TRBJ2-7, the V gene TRBV14, with 7 bases that match TRBD1. Germline loops: CDR1 SGHDN, CDR2 FVKESK. This CDR3 contains 19 residues. V was clipped by 3 bases and J by 3 bases; unmatched bases: 20. CDR3 sequence (DNA): TGTGCCAGCAGCCATGGAGGTTTCTTGAGAGGACAGGAATACTACGAGCAGTACTTC. Residues: CASSHGGFLRGQEYYEQYF.

As for this clone: Within the sample, other DNA sequences also encode this same CDR3. J is TRBJ1-3 and V is TRBV18; the D gene is possibly TRBD1 (6 bases). The CDR3 is 14 amino acids. Germline CDR1 and CDR2: KGHSH and LQKENI. V was trimmed by 3 bases and J by 4 bases, leaving 10 bases between them. CDR3 loop: CASSPGQRGNTIYF. In nucleotides, the CDR3 is TGTGCCAGCTCACCCGGACAGAGAGGAAACACCATATATTTT. Complete variable domain (other parts from reference TRBV18 and TRBJ1-3): NAGVMQNPRHLVRRRGQEARLRCSPMKGHSHVYWYRQLPEEGLKFMVYLQKENIIDESGMPKERFSAEFPKEGPSILRIQQVVRGDSAAYFCASSPGQRGNTIYFGEGSWLTVV.

This clone came up once. The chain couples TRBV6-5 to TRBJ2-7, with 9 bases that match TRBD2. Germline V lookup: CDR1 MNHEY, CDR2 SVGAGI. This CDR3 has 15 residues. The J segment lost 5 bases and the V segment lost 6 bases, leaving 11 bases of the junction unmatched. CDR3 amino acids: CASSSTGLAMHEQYV. The CDR3 nucleotides read TGTGCCAGCAGCTCAACGGGACTAGCCATGCACGAGCAGTACGTC.

The V call is TRBV14, the J call TRBJ2-7, with D unclear. Germline CDR1 and CDR2: SGHDN and FVKESK. The CDR3 extends over 13 amino acids. Trimming took off 6 bases at V and 3 bases at J, with 12 bases between the two ends. CDR3 coding DNA: TGTGCCAGCAGGCCATTTCAGATCTACGAGCAGTACTTC. Translating gives CASRPFQIYEQYF.

The chain is built from TRBV7-8 and TRBJ2-5; 9 positions agree with TRBD2. There are 16 residues in the CDR3. The junction had 14 bases not matched to a gene; V was cut back by 5 bases and J by 7 bases. CDR1 and CDR2 (germline): SGHVS, FQNEAQ. CDR3 region: CASSPTVGGGGGTQYF. CDR3 DNA sequence: TGTGCCAGCAGCCCCACAGTGGGCGGGGGGGGAGGGACCCAGTACTTC.

This chain links TRBV9 with TRBJ2-6; TRBD1 matches at 8 bases. Germline V lookup: CDR1 SGDLS, CDR2 YYNGEE. The CDR3 spans 18 residues. V lost 0 bases, J lost 2 bases, and 7 bases stayed unmatched. The CDR3 DNA reads TGTGCCAGCAGCGTAGCGGGCAGGGGGCAGGCTGGGGCCAACGTCCTGACTTTC. Its protein is CASSVAGRGQAGANVLTF.

The chain recombines TRBV4-1 with TRBJ1-2; TRBD1 aligns across 12 bases. V dropped 2 bases and J dropped 6; count of bases not matched to a gene: 7. CDR3 length: 16 residues. Germline values: CDR1 MGHRA, CDR2 YSYEKL. The CDR3 DNA follows: TGCGCCAGCAGCCAACTCGGGGGACAGGGGGCAAATGGCTACACCTTC. Protein: CASSQLGGQGANGYTF.

This chain connects TRBV2 to TRBJ1-2; the D gene is possibly TRBD1 (5 bases). Germline loops: CDR1 SNHLY, CDR2 FYNNEI. The length of the CDR3 is 15 residues. Trimming cost V 2 bases and J 5 bases, with 15 bases left between them. DNA of the CDR3: TGTGCCAGCAGTGAACCCGGGGAGGGGCGTTATGGCTACACCTTC. It translates to CASSEPGEGRYGYTF. Combining the CDR3 with reference TRBV2 and TRBJ1-2 gives the whole variable domain EPEVTQTPSHQVTQMGQEVILRCVPISNHLYFYWYRQILGQKVEFLVSFYNNEISEKSEIFDDQFSVERPDGSNFTLKIRSTKLEDSAMYFCASSEPGEGRYGYTFGSGTRLTVV.

The chain uses TRBV7-2 and TRBJ2-3; TRBD2 might be the D (5 bases). CDR1 is SGHTA, CDR2 FQGNSA, per germline. Trimming pared 0 bases from V and 1 base from J, leaving 5 bases between. This CDR3 spans 14 amino acids. The CDR3 region is CASSLAGGTDTQYF. Here the CDR3 DNA reads TGTGCCAGCAGCTTAGCGGGAGGCACAGATACGCAGTATTTT.

This chain connects TRBV7-9 to TRBJ2-7; D remains ambiguous. Germline V gene lookup returns CDR1 SEHNR and CDR2 FQNEAQ (reference sequence). The CDR3 runs to 14 residues. V was cut by 5 bases and J by 6 bases, with 17 bases left in between. The CDR3, as DNA: TGTGCCAGCAGCCCATCTGGGCAGTTTCGCGAGCAGTACTTC. Translating it yields CASSPSGQFREQYF.

The chain recombines TRBV6-2 or TRBV6-3 with TRBJ1-5; D ambiguous. Per germline, CDR1 MNHEY and CDR2 SVGEGT. V lost 6 bases and J lost 5, with 17 bases in between. This CDR3 has 15 residues. CDR3 amino acids: CASSTPGIYHQPQHF. The CDR3 DNA reads as TGTGCCAGCAGCACTCCGGGGATCTATCATCAGCCCCAGCATTTT.

This clone came up once. The rearrangement joins TRBV12-3 or TRBV12-4 to TRBJ2-3; 7 bases align to TRBD2. This CDR3 has 11 amino acids. V gave up 5 bases and J gave up 10 bases; unmatched junction bases: 3. The DNA for the CDR3 is TGTGCCAGCAGTCGACTAGCTGCGCAGTATTTT. Amino acid sequence: CASSRLAAQYF.

The chain carries TRBV4-3 and TRBJ2-3, with 10 bases identical to TRBD1. With V trimmed by 4 bases and J by 3 bases, 13 bases remained unmatched. The CDR3 is 18 amino acids. Germline loops: CDR1 LGHNA, CDR2 YSLEER. In DNA form, the CDR3 reads TGCGCCAGCAGCCCCCGGCCGCAGGGGGGACAGGGGACAGATACGCAGTATTTT. It is translated as CASSPRPQGGQGTDTQYF.

In DNA, the CDR3 is TGTGCCTGGAGTTACCGGGACAGGGGACGGAACACTGAAGCTTTCTTT. Translating gives CAWSYRDRGRNTEAFF. The J gene is TRBJ1-1, the V gene TRBV30, with 10 bases fitting TRBD1. CDR1 is GTSNPN, CDR2 SVGIG, per germline (reference sequence). CDR3 size: 16 residues. The V segment lost 2 bases and the J segment 1 base; nucleotides outside the gene matches: 7.

V and J are TRBV13 and TRBJ1-2; 7 bases fit TRBD1. There are 11 residues in the CDR3. V was clipped by 8 bases and J by 8 bases; unmatched bases: 5. Germline V gene data show CDR1 as PRHDT and CDR2 as FYEKMQ (reference sequence). CDR3 region: CASEGAPGYTF. DNA of the CDR3: TGTGCCAGCGAGGGGGCGCCCGGCTACACCTTC.

The chain has TRBV7-6 and TRBJ1-6; D call uncertain. CDR1 and CDR2 from the germline V gene are SGHVS and FNYEAQ. Deletions cut 0 bases from V and 5 bases from J, with 8 bases between. This CDR3 region has 15 residues. Here the CDR3 reads CASSLAAQNNSPLHF. The CDR3 nucleotides are TGTGCCAGCAGCTTAGCCGCCCAGAATAATTCACCCCTCCACTTT.